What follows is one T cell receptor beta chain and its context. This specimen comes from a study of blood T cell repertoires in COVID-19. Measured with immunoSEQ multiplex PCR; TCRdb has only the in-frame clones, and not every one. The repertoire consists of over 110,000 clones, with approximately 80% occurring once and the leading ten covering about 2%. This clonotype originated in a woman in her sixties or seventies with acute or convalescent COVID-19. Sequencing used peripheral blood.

CDR3 residues: CSASGASGSDTDTQYF. CDR3 coding DNA: TGCAGTGCTAGTGGGGCTAGCGGGAGTGACACAGATACGCAGTATTTT. The V call is TRBV20-1, the J call TRBJ2-3; 10 bases fit TRBD2. The trim removed 3 bases at V and 2 bases at J, leaving 8 bases unmatched. Germline lookup yields CDR1 DFQATT and CDR2 SNEGSKA (reference sequence). This CDR3 has 16 residues.